This TCR beta chain emerged from a study of tumor-infiltrating lymphocytes in primary liver carcinoma (dated by TCRdb to the late 2010s). Notes on the research overall: Hepatocellular carcinoma (four) or combined HCC and intrahepatic cholangiocarcinoma (one) was present in the five patients, who were three men and two women aged 30 to 69 years. The five patients had tumors staged T1-T3 N0M0, with maximum diameters ranging from about 4 to 10 cm. Samples yielded roughly 3.65 to 7.5 million productive TCRbeta reads; read depth did not differ significantly between tissue types. For each liver tumor, the study sampled five regions along with adjacent normal tissue and blood, and applied TCRbeta repertoire sequencing, expression microarrays and whole-exome sequencing. A total of some 35 specimens from 5 patients went through TCRbeta repertoire sequencing, namely 25 tumor regions, 5 adjacent noncancerous liver tissues and 5 peripheral blood samples. To link TCRbeta repertoire diversity with the local molecular phenotype, the roughly 27 tumor region samples were profiled using Agilent mRNA microarrays. High reproducibility was observed for the technical replicate repertoires, with mean shared-clone rates about 0.92 and correlation coefficients above 0.95.

To note about this clonotype: Its binding antigen is unknown. No per-base quality is available; no much larger clone lies one base away.

Total RNA and DNA were co-extracted from approximately 20-30 mg of bulk tissue with the AllPrep DNA/RNA mini kit, without cell sorting. Roughly five patients with histopathologically diagnosed primary liver carcinoma underwent surgical resection in China between 2015 and early 2016. Chronic HBV infection was present in the patients, and the patients were treatment-naive at sampling. Five spatially separated regions were sampled per tumor: superior, inferior, left-lateral and right-lateral poles, plus the tumor centre. Histology showed that every tumor sample contained more than 80% viable tumor cells. Each fresh piece of tumor and adjacent tissue was cut in two, with one half stored in RNAlater at -80 degrees C and the other half sent for histology. What the research found in general, with its limitations: The study included only five patients, and the authors note findings should be validated in a larger study. Bulk unsorted samples precluded comparing CD4+ and CD8+ T cell repertoires. Only the TCR beta chain was sequenced, so true repertoire diversity is likely underestimated because unpaired alpha chains were not captured. The top 250 clones accounted for a significantly greater share of the repertoire in tumors than in blood (p = 0.039). Only roughly 7-25% of top clones appeared in all five regions of a tumor, which suggests that tumor-infiltrating T cells are spatially heterogeneous. Pairs of tumor regions showed greater repertoire overlap (mean around 35%) than tumor-adjacent pairs (17%) or tumor-blood pairs (around 15%), which is consistent with antigen-driven expansion.

TCRbeta-specific cDNA was reverse-transcribed from about 500 ng total RNA using a constant-region primer and ProtoScript II reverse transcriptase. The TCRbeta libraries were prepared through three rounds of nested multiplex PCR following a slightly modified ARM-PCR procedure. Sample barcodes and Illumina adapters were added in a final 25-cycle PCR using Deep VentR polymerase. Before sequencing, amplicons of 200-500 bp were purified from gel using a QIAquick gel extraction kit. An Illumina HiSeq 2500 was used to sequence the TCRbeta amplicons, generating 250-bp paired-end reads. Processing in the source paper ran as follows. Trimmomatic v0.33 was used to quality-trim the reads, and FLASH v1.2.11 was used to merge paired reads so that full CDR3 sequences could be recovered. V, D and J germline segments were assigned to the rearranged TCRbeta sequences using MiGEC v1.2.1b. VDJtools v1.0.0 computed clonotype statistics and Shannon-Wiener diversity indices. To cut down on sampling bias, every analysis after diversity analysis relied on just the 250 most abundant clonotypes from each sample. TCRdb trimmed the raw reads at Q25, called clones with MiXCR and kept productive beta chains. Each record represents a unique CDR3 protein, reported with the most common genes and DNA among its rows. TCRdb assigned the V and J calls; the authors' analysis was not used. The table for this sample lists about 120,000 distinct CDR3 sequences; approximately 70% of them were counted only once. The top ten clonotypes cover roughly a tenth of the sample.

The clonotype originates from a woman aged 55-69 years with primary liver carcinoma and hepatitis B virus infection. The specimen was liver tumor tissue from sampling region 1. The sample's cell subset or site label, in plain terms: tumor region T1, superior pole.

CDR3 reads: CASSCPLDFLSYEQYF. DNA sequence: TGTGCCAGCAGTTGCCCCCTGGACTTCTTGTCCTACGAGCAGTACTTC. The chain links TRBV6-2 or TRBV6-3 with TRBJ2-7, with a weak D call of TRBD2 (5 bases match). The CDR3 runs 16 amino acids, cysteine and phenylalanine included. Kept here is only the CDR3 DNA, which spans 48 bases and is read in frame from base 1. Reading the germline V gene gives CDR1 MNHEY and CDR2 SVGEGT. The germline ends are 17 bases apart after V is trimmed by 4 bases and J by 1 base.